This T cell receptor beta chain is from a study of tissue T cells after allogeneic stem cell transplantation. Study-wide results and caveats: Motif-based clustering found tissue-specific repertoire signatures shared across patients, though few clones were shared. Which tissue TCRs were alloreactive or antigen-specific was not determined. Some clones might be persisting host cells. Only a limited share of tissue TCRs appeared in blood or spleen.

Method: immunoSEQ multiplex PCR; TCRdb's copy keeps in-frame clones and lacks some. The table includes more than 45,000 clones, around 66% detected once. A remark on this clone: Its antigen is currently unknown. The genes and germline here are from mouse.

The material sequenced was sorted cells pooled from one or two spleens. This TCR derives from a pool of C57BL/6 mice in good health.

CDR3 bases read: TGTGCCAGCGGTGATGGTTCTGGGGGTGGCCAAGACACCCAGTAC. This sequence encodes CASGDGSGGGQDTQY. The entire CDR3 reads CASGDGSGGGQDTQYF. This chain uses TRBV13-2 with TRBJ2-5; 7 bases map to TRBD2. The CDR3 end is not reached by the read, which stops 1 residue before it; the germline J gene fills it in. Germline values: CDR1 NNHNN, CDR2 SYGAGS (reference sequence). The CDR3 sequence is 16 residues long. The V and J ends lost 0 bases and 2 bases, in that order; junction bases with no gene match: 6.